The clone carrying this T cell receptor beta chain was seen only a few times. Its cognate antigen is unknown. The entry originates in a study of T cells in Graves' hyperthyroidism and ophthalmopathy. The germline V gene has CDR1 SGHRS and CDR2 YFSETQ. The CDR3 length is 15 residues. Trimming took 4 bases from V and 1 from J, leaving 14 bases between them. General observations from the study: Clonotypes that were expanded in thyroid above 0.001 mostly appeared in blood too.

What was amplified from RNA transcripts were TCR beta CDR3 regions. HTBI primers were the set used in a first-round RT-PCR of the TCR CDR3. TCRdb fed the multiplex PCR reads into MiXCR, producing one record per CDR3 protein. Among 250,000 to 350,000 distinct CDR3 sequences, about 18% were seen once, and the ten largest hold just over 55%. Each diagnosis was grounded in clinical symptoms, serum thyroxine and TRAb, thyroid ultrasound, and orbital computed tomography. Each 10 ml fresh peripheral blood draw supplied the PBMCs. The TCR comes from a woman in her sixties or seventies with Graves' ophthalmopathy. The chain recombines TRBV5-1 with TRBJ1-1; D perhaps matches TRBD1 (6 bases). The sample was blood. Written as DNA, the CDR3 is TGCGCCAGCAGCCCTCAGGGGTCGGGGAACACTGAAGCTTTCTTT. As protein: CASSPQGSGNTEAFF. Combining the CDR3 with reference TRBV5-1 and TRBJ1-1 gives the whole variable domain KAGVTQTPRYLIKTRGQQVTLSCSPISGHRSVSWYQQTPGQGLQFLFEYFSETQRNKGNFPGRFSGRQFSNSRSEMNVSTLELGDSALYLCASSPQGSGNTEAFFGQGTRLTVV.